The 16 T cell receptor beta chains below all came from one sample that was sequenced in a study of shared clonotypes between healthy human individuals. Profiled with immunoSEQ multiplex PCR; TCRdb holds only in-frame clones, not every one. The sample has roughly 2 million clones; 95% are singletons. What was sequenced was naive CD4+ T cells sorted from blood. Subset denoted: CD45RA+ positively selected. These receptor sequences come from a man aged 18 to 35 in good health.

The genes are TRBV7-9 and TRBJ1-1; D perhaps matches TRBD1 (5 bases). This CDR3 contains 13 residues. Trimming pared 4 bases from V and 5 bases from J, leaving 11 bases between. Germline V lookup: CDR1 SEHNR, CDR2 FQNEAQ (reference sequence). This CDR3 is CASSSHGGTEAFF. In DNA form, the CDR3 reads TGTGCCAGCAGCTCCCACGGGGGGACTGAAGCTTTCTTT.

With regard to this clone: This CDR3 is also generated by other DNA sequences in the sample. CDR3 region: CASSSTLTGELFF. The DNA for the CDR3 is TGTGCCAGCAGCTCAACTTTGACCGGGGAGCTGTTTTTT. The chain employs TRBV7-6 and TRBJ2-2; D remains unclear. CDR3 length: 13 amino acids. Germline loops: CDR1 SGHVS, CDR2 FNYEAQ. The V and J ends lost 4 bases and 5 bases respectively, with 8 bases between them.

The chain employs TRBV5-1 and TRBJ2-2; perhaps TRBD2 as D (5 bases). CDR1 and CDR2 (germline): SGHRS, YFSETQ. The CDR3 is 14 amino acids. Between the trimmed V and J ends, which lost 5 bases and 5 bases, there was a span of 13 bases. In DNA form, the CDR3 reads TGCGCCAGCAGGCCATCCGGGGAGACCGGGGAGCTGTTTTTT. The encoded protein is CASRPSGETGELFF.

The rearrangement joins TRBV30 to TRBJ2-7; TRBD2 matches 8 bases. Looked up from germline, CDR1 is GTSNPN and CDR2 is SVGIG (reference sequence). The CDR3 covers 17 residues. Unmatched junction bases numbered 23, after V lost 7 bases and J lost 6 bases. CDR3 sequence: CASTGASGHPGWAEQYF. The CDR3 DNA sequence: TGTGCCTCAACCGGGGCTAGCGGGCACCCGGGATGGGCCGAGCAGTACTTC.

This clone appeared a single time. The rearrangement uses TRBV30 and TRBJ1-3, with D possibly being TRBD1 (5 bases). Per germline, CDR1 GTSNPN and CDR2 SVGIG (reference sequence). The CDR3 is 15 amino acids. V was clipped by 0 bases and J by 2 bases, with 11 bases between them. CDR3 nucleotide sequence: TGTGCCTGGAGTGTACGGGGGTTCCCTGGAAACACCATATATTTT. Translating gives CAWSVRGFPGNTIYF.

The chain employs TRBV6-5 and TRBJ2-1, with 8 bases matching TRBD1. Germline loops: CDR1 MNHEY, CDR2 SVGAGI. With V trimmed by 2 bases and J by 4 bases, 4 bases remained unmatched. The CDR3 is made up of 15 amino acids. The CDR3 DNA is TGTGCCAGCAGTTACCGTCAGGGGGCTTACAATGAGCAGTTCTTC. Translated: CASSYRQGAYNEQFF.

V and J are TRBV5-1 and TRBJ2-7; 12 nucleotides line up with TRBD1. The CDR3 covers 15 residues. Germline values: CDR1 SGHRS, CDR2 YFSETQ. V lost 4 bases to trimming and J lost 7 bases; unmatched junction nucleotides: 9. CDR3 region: CASSDPGQGALEQYF. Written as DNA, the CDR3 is TGCGCCAGCAGCGATCCGGGACAGGGGGCGCTTGAGCAGTACTTC.

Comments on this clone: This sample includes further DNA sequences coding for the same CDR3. The CDR3 bases are TGTGCCAGCAGCCCCGGGACTAGCGGTGCCTACAATGAGCAGTTCTTC. As protein: CASSPGTSGAYNEQFF. The rearrangement links TRBV5-4 to TRBJ2-1; TRBD2 agrees at 11 bases. CDR1 SGHNT and CDR2 YYREEE come from the germline V gene (reference sequence). The CDR3 is 16 residues long. Trimming took 4 bases from V and 2 from J; bases not matched to a gene: 5.

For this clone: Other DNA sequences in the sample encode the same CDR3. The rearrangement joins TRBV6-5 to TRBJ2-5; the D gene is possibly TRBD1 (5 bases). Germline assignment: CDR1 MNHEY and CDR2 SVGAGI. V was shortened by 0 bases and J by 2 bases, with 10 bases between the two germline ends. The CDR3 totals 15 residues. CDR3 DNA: TGTGCCAGCAGTTACTCCCGACAGACTCAAGAGACCCAGTACTTC. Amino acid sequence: CASSYSRQTQETQYF.

CDR3 in DNA: TGTGCCAGCAGCGTAGTGGGGGAAGTGAGTTCACCCCTCCACTTT. Translation: CASSVVGEVSSPLHF. V gene TRBV9 combines with J gene TRBJ1-6, with D perhaps TRBD1 (5 bases). Germline V gene lookup returns CDR1 SGDLS and CDR2 YYNGEE. The CDR3 consists of 15 residues. V was trimmed by 0 bases and J by 9 bases, leaving 13 bases between them.

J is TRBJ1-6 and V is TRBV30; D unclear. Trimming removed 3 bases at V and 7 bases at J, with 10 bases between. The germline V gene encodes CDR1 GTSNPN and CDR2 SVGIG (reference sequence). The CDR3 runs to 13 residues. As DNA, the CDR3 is TGTGCCTGGAGGATAACGGAGAATTCACCCCTCCACTTT. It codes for CAWRITENSPLHF.

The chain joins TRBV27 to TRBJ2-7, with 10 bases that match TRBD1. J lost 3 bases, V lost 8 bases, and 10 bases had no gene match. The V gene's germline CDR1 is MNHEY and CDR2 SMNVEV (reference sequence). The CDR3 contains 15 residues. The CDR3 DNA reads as TGTGCCAGCGCCGGGACAGGGGTGCCTAGCTACGAGCAGTACTTC. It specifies CASAGTGVPSYEQYF.

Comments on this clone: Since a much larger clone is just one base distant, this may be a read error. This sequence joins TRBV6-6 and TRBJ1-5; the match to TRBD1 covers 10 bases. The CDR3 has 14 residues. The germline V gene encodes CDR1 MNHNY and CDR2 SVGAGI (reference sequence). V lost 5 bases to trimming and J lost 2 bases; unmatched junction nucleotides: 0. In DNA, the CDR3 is TGTGCCAGCAGTGGGACAGGGGGCAATCAGCCCCAGCATTTT. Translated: CASSGTGGNQPQHF.

The CDR3 region has the DNA TGCGCCAGCAGCCAAGGGTCTCGGACGGATGATCAGCCCCAGCATTTT. Translating gives CASSQGSRTDDQPQHF. The chain carries TRBV4-1 and TRBJ1-5; no clear D gene. Trimming stripped 1 base from V and 5 bases from J, with 15 bases between. This CDR3 comprises 16 residues. Germline values: CDR1 MGHRA, CDR2 YSYEKL.

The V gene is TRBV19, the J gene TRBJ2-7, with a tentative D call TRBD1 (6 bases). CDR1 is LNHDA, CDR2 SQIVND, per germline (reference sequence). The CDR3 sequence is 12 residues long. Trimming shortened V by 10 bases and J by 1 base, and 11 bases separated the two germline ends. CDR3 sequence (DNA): TGTGCCACCGAGGGGGAGTCCTACGAGCAGTACTTC. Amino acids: CATEGESYEQYF.

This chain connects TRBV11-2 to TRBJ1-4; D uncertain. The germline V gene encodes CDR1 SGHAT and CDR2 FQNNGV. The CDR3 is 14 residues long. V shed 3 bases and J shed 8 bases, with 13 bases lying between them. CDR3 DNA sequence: TGTGCCAGCAGCTTTAATCCAGGAGGGGAAAAACTGTTTTTT. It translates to CASSFNPGGEKLFF.